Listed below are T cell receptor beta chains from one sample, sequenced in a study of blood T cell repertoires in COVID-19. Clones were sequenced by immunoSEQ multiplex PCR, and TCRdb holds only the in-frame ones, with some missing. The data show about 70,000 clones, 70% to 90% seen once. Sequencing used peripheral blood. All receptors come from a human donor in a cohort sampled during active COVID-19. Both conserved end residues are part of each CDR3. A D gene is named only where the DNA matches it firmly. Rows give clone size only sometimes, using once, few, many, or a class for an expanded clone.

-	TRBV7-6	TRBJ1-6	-	CASRLGGSPLHF	TGTGCCTCCCGCCTAGGGGGTTCACCCCTCCACTTT
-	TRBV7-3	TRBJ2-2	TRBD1	CASSVSGTGTGELFF	TGTGCCAGCAGTGTCTCCGGGACAGGGACCGGGGAGCTGTTTTTT
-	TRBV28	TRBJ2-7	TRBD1	CASRPPGQGFGQYF	TGTGCCAGCAGACCGCCGGGACAGGGTTTTGGGCAGTACTTC
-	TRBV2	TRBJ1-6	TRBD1	CASTRQGRDSPLHF	TGTGCCAGCACTAGACAGGGTAGGGATTCACCCCTCCACTTT
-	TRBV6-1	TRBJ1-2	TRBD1	CASSETGGNYGYTF	TGTGCCAGCAGTGAGACAGGGGGCAACTATGGCTACACCTTC
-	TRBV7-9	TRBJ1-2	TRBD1	CASSPPEGARGYTF	TGTGCCAGCAGCCCACCGGAGGGGGCGCGGGGCTACACCTTC
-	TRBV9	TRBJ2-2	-	CASSLSGGQIAGELFF	TGTGCCAGCAGCCTATCCGGGGGGCAAATCGCCGGGGAGCTGTTTTTT
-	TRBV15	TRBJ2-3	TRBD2	CATSRARAGGETDTQYF	TGTGCCACCAGCAGAGCTCGAGCGGGGGGGGAAACAGATACGCAGTATTTT
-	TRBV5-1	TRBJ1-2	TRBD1	CASSLVLTGQGGHGYTF	TGCGCCAGCAGCTTGGTGTTGACCGGACAGGGGGGTCATGGCTACACCTTC
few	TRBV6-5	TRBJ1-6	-	CASRPGEISSPLHF	TGTGCCAGCCGTCCAGGGGAGATCTCTTCACCCCTCCACTTT
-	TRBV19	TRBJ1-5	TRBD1	CASSPLTGTGGHQPQHF	TGTGCCAGTAGTCCCCTTACCGGGACAGGGGGCCATCAGCCCCAGCATTTT
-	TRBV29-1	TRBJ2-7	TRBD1	CSVDGTGGDTLYEQYF	TGCAGCGTTGATGGGACAGGGGGCGATACTTTATACGAGCAGTACTTC
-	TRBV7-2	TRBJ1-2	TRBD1	CASSSTGQGAGGGYTF	TGTGCCAGCAGCTCCACGGGACAGGGGGCGGGGGGGGGCTACACCTTC
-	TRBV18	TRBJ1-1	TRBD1	CASSMGQGYTEAFF	TGTGCCAGCTCAATGGGACAGGGGTACACTGAAGCTTTCTTT
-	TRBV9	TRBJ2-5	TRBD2	CASSVGTSGGIQETQYF	TGTGCCAGCAGCGTAGGGACTAGCGGGGGGATACAAGAGACCCAGTACTTC
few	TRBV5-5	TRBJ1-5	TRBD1	CASSQQGLNQPQHF	TGTGCCAGCAGCCAACAGGGGCTCAATCAGCCCCAGCATTTT
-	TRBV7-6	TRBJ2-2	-	CASSLGATGELFF	TGTGCCAGCAGCTTAGGAGCCACCGGGGAGCTGTTTTTT
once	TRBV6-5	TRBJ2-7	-	CASSYSIAEYEQYF	TGTGCCAGCAGTTACTCGATAGCGGAGTACGAGCAGTACTTC
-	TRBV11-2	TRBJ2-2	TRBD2	CASSLAGGPTGELFF	TGTGCCAGCAGCTTGGCGGGGGGGCCCACCGGGGAGCTGTTTTTT
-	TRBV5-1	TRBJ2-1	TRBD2	CASRPGSGGYNEQFF	TGCGCCAGCAGACCGGGTAGCGGGGGGTACAATGAGCAGTTCTTC
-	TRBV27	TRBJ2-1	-	CASSFVGGLFNEQFF	TGTGCCAGCAGTTTTGTGGGGGGGCTTTTTAATGAGCAGTTCTTC
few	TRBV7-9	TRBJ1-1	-	CASSLVVPNTEAFF	TGTGCCAGCAGCTTAGTCGTCCCGAACACTGAAGCTTTCTTT
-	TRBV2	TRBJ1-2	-	CASRSGGIVDYGYTF	TGTGCCAGCAGGAGCGGAGGGATTGTGGACTATGGCTACACCTTC
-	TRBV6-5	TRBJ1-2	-	CASSSGTRADYGYTF	TGTGCCAGCAGTTCGGGAACCCGGGCCGACTATGGCTACACCTTC
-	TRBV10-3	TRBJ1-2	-	CAISEATATPNYGYTF	TGTGCCATCAGTGAGGCAACAGCAACTCCTAACTATGGCTACACCTTC
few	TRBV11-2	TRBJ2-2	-	CASSLTGEPTGELFF	TGTGCCAGCAGCTTAACAGGAGAGCCAACCGGGGAGCTGTTTTTT
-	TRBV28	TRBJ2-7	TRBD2	CASSEQRGAYEQYF	TGTGCCAGCAGTGAGCAGCGGGGGGCCTACGAGCAGTACTTC